Below, 21 T cell receptor beta chains from the same sample are listed, as sequenced in a study of neoadjuvant anti-PD-1 for oral cavity cancer. Sequencing used immunoSEQ multiplex PCR; TCRdb keeps in-frame clones, though not all of them. The data show around 15,000 clones, 55% to 75% seen once. The sample here was PBMCs, taken before nivolumab (anti-PD-1) treatment. The receptors stem from a person aged 40 to 85 with oral cavity squamous cell carcinoma.

The sample holds a few counts of this clone. The chain links TRBV27 to TRBJ2-7; D possibly corresponds to TRBD1 (7 bases). Trimming stripped 0 bases from V and 2 bases from J, with 17 bases between. CDR1 is MNHEY and CDR2 is SMNVEV in the germline V gene (reference sequence). The CDR3 contains 17 residues. The CDR3 DNA sequence: TGTGCCAGCAGTTTATCGGAGGGGGACAGAGGAGCCTACGAGCAGTACTTC. Amino acid sequence: CASSLSEGDRGAYEQYF.

This clone occurred a few times. The chain combines TRBV5-5 with TRBJ1-6; 8 bases align to TRBD1. The CDR3 runs to 17 residues. Trimming cost V 3 bases and J 7 bases; bases outside gene matches: 12. The germline CDR1 and CDR2 sequences are SGHKS and YYEKEE (reference sequence). The CDR3: CASSSRQGSAGNSPLHF. Written as DNA, the CDR3 is TGTGCCAGCAGCTCGAGACAGGGGAGTGCGGGAAATTCACCCCTCCACTTT.

The rearrangement uses TRBV19 and TRBJ2-5, with D perhaps TRBD1 (5 bases). Trimming stripped 4 bases from V and 0 bases from J, with 9 bases between. The length of the CDR3 is 14 residues. The germline CDR1 and CDR2 sequences are LNHDA and SQIVND (reference sequence). CDR3 sequence reads: CASSTRGHQETQYF. The CDR3 region has the DNA TGTGCCAGTAGTACTAGGGGTCACCAAGAGACCCAGTACTTC.

This clone was seen more than once but under ten times. V is TRBV7-2 and J is TRBJ2-1, with D possibly being TRBD2 (5 bases). The CDR3 length is 14 residues. Germline V gene lookup returns CDR1 SGHTA and CDR2 FQGNSA. The germline V and J ends were trimmed by 1 base and 5 bases, with 9 bases remaining between them. This CDR3 is CASSLVWTDNEQFF. CDR3 bases: TGTGCCAGCAGCTTAGTTTGGACTGACAATGAGCAGTTCTTC.

V and J are TRBV14 and TRBJ1-2; unclear D gene. V dropped 3 bases and J dropped 0 bases, with 26 bases sitting between them. From germline, CDR1 is SGHDN and CDR2 FVKESK. The length of the CDR3 is 20 residues. The CDR3 reads CASSHFPGPWNQSANYGYTF. CDR3 nucleotides: TGTGCCAGCAGCCACTTCCCCGGCCCATGGAACCAGAGTGCTAACTATGGCTACACCTTC.

This clone showed up just once. This chain connects TRBV25-1 to TRBJ1-1; 12 bases are shared with TRBD1. CDR3 length equals 16 residues. The V gene's germline CDR1 is MGHDK and CDR2 SYGVNS. Losses at the gene ends were 1 base for V and 5 bases for J; bases not matched to a gene: 5. In nucleotides, the CDR3 is TGTGCCAGCAGTGAATTAGGGACAGGGGGCTGGACTGAAGCTTTCTTT. Protein: CASSELGTGGWTEAFF.

This clone was seen a single time. The V gene is TRBV4-1, the J gene TRBJ1-3; D unclear. Trimming cost V 2 bases and J 3 bases, with 5 bases left between them. The CDR3 runs to 13 residues. The V gene's germline CDR1 is MGHRA and CDR2 YSYEKL. The CDR3 nucleotides are TGCGCCAGCAGCCAAACCGTTGGAAACACCATATATTTT. This gives the protein CASSQTVGNTIYF.

The CDR3 nucleotides read TGTGCCACCAGCAGCGGGACAGGGGGTGTGGAGACTGAAGCTTTCTTT. Translating gives CATSSGTGGVETEAFF. The chain recombines TRBV15 with TRBJ1-1; 11 nucleotides align to TRBD1. With 3 bases clipped from V and 5 bases from J, the junction kept 8 bases outside the gene matches. This CDR3 region has 16 residues. Germline V CDR1 and CDR2: LNHNV, YYDKDF (reference sequence).

In its sample, this clone was seen a few times. The chain's CDR3 is CASSPGQGQAEAFF. The DNA of the CDR3 is TGTGCCAGTAGCCCCGGACAGGGCCAAGCTGAAGCTTTCTTT. The chain has TRBV19 and TRBJ1-1, with 8 nucleotides matching TRBD1. Germline CDR1 is LNHDA and CDR2 is SQIVND (reference sequence). This CDR3 is 14 amino acids long. Losses at the gene ends were 6 bases for V and 6 bases for J; bases not matched to a gene: 9.

Only a few counts were recorded for this clone. This chain links TRBV4-1 with TRBJ1-2, with D uncertain. Germline CDR1 reads MGHRA; CDR2 reads YSYEKL. Between the trimmed V and J ends, which lost 5 bases and 5 bases, there was a span of 15 bases. The CDR3 length is 14 residues. The CDR3 coding sequence is TGCGCCAGCAGCAAAGGTCCCCTGGGGTATGGCTACACCTTC. Protein product: CASSKGPLGYGYTF.

This chain links TRBV4-2 with TRBJ2-1; TRBD2 aligns across 13 bases. The germline gives CDR1 LGHNA, CDR2 YNFKEQ. Trimming cost V 4 bases and J 8 bases; bases outside gene matches: 17. This CDR3 spans 19 amino acids. The CDR3: CASSPRGGVTSGRADEQFF. CDR3 DNA sequence: TGTGCCAGCAGCCCCCGGGGGGGCGTTACTAGCGGGAGGGCTGATGAGCAGTTCTTC.

This CDR3 is CASTRGPSYEQYF. In DNA, the CDR3 is TGTGCCAGCACGCGGGGGCCCTCCTACGAGCAGTACTTC. The chain joins TRBV18 to TRBJ2-7, with D possibly matching TRBD2 (7 bases). CDR3 length equals 13 residues. V was clipped by 8 bases and J by 0 bases, with 11 bases between them. CDR1 KGHSH and CDR2 LQKENI come from the germline V gene.

The chain carries TRBV5-4 and TRBJ2-5, with 8 bases aligning to TRBD1. Losses at the gene ends were 3 bases for V and 5 bases for J; bases not matched to a gene: 6. The CDR3 runs to 14 residues. Per the germline V gene, CDR1 is SGHNT and CDR2 is YYREEE (reference sequence). The CDR3 nucleotides read TGTGCCAGCAGCTGGACAGGGTTGGGGGAGACCCAGTACTTC. Its protein is CASSWTGLGETQYF.

In this sample, this clone turned up a few times. The rearrangement links TRBV7-9 to TRBJ1-1, with D hard to call. Germline-derived CDR1 and CDR2 are SEHNR and FQNEAQ (reference sequence). V was clipped by 2 bases and J by 4 bases, with 8 bases between them. This CDR3 comprises 13 residues. CDR3 protein: CASSLRASTEAFF. CDR3 nucleotide sequence: TGTGCCAGCAGCTTAAGGGCATCCACTGAAGCTTTCTTT.

The chain is built from TRBV6-1 and TRBJ2-7, with 10 bases aligning to TRBD2. The CDR3 has 16 residues. In germline, CDR1 is MNHNS, CDR2 SASEGT. The V gene end was trimmed by 2 bases and the J gene end by 2 bases; junction bases not matched to a gene: 6. The CDR3 loop reads CASSESSSGRAYEQYF. The DNA of the CDR3 is TGTGCCAGCAGTGAAAGCTCTAGCGGGAGAGCCTACGAGCAGTACTTC.

V usage is TRBV2 and J usage is TRBJ2-2, with 8 bases that match TRBD1. CDR1 and CDR2 from the germline V gene are SNHLY and FYNNEI. The CDR3 covers 14 residues. The V and J ends lost 6 bases and 7 bases, in that order; junction bases with no gene match: 7. DNA of the CDR3: TGTGCCAGCAGAAGACAGGGGTTTAACGGGGAGCTGTTTTTT. Translation: CASRRQGFNGELFF. The entire variable domain, with the rest obtained from reference TRBV2 and TRBJ2-2, is as follows: EPEVTQTPSHQVTQMGQEVILRCVPISNHLYFYWYRQILGQKVEFLVSFYNNEISEKSEIFDDQFSVERPDGSNFTLKIRSTKLEDSAMYFCASRRQGFNGELFFGEGSRLTVL.

This clone appeared a few times. CDR3 coding DNA: TGTGCCAGCAGCTTAGCGGCTAGCGGGTACAATGAGCAGTTCTTC. It codes for CASSLAASGYNEQFF. The chain carries TRBV7-2 and TRBJ2-1; 8 positions match TRBD2. The V and J ends lost 0 bases and 4 bases, in that order; junction bases with no gene match: 2. Per germline, CDR1 SGHTA and CDR2 FQGNSA. CDR3 length equals 15 residues.

This CDR3 reads CAGMKVAQGYNEQFF. Here the CDR3 DNA reads TGTGCCGGCATGAAGGTAGCCCAAGGGTACAATGAGCAGTTCTTC. The rearrangement uses TRBV6-7 and TRBJ2-1; D unclear. TRBV6-7 carries the ORF label, with uncertain function. V was clipped by 11 bases and J by 4 bases, with 21 bases between them. The CDR3 length is 15 residues.

This clone was seen only a few times. The V and J genes are TRBV4-1 and TRBJ1-2; TRBD1 aligns across 7 bases. Germline lookup yields CDR1 MGHRA and CDR2 YSYEKL. The V gene end was trimmed by 1 base and the J gene end by 4 bases; junction bases not matched to a gene: 6. This CDR3 has 15 amino acids. CDR3 coding DNA: TGCGCCAGCAGCCAAGGCGGAGGGGGCGGCTATGGCTACACCTTC. It is translated as CASSQGGGGGYGYTF.

This chain links TRBV15 with TRBJ2-2, with D possibly matching TRBD2 (5 bases). Trimming removed 5 bases at V and 0 bases at J, with 13 bases between. The length of the CDR3 is 16 residues. Germline V lookup: CDR1 LNHNV, CDR2 YYDKDF (reference sequence). The DNA of the CDR3 is TGTGCCACCAGCGGTTGGGAGACTACGAACACCGGGGAGCTGTTTTTT. It translates to CATSGWETTNTGELFF.

The J gene is TRBJ2-2, the V gene TRBV5-1; 8 nucleotides agree with TRBD1. This CDR3 has 17 amino acids. Germline V gives CDR1 SGHRS, CDR2 YFSETQ. Trimming took 4 bases from V and 5 from J; bases not matched to a gene: 13. The CDR3 region has the DNA TGCGCCAGCAGCCCACAATCCCAGGGGGCTCCGACCGGGGAGCTGTTTTTT. This encodes CASSPQSQGAPTGELFF.